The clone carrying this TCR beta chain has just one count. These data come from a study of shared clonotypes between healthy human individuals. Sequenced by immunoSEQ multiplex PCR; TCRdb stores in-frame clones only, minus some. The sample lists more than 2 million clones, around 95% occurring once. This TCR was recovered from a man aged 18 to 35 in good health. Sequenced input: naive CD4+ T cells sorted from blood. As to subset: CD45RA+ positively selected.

Written as DNA, the CDR3 is TGTGCCAGCAGCGTAGGGGGTCAGGGGACTGAAGCTTTCTTT. Translated, it gives CASSVGGQGTEAFF. The genes are TRBV9 and TRBJ1-1, with a tentative D call TRBD1 (6 bases). This CDR3 comprises 14 residues. The V end lost 0 bases, the J end lost 5 bases, and 11 bases lay between the germline ends. The germline gives CDR1 SGDLS, CDR2 YYNGEE.